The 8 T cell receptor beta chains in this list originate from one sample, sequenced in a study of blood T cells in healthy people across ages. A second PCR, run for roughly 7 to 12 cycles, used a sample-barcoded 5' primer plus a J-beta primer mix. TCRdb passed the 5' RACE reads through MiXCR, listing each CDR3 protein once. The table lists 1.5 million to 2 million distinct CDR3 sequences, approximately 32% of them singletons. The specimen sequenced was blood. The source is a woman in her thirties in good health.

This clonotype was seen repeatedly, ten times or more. The CDR3 region has the DNA TGCAGTGCTCGAGGGGGTGGGGGCAATCAGCCCCAGCATTTT. Translated, it gives CSARGGGGNQPQHF. This sequence joins TRBV20-1 and TRBJ1-5; perhaps TRBD1 as D (6 bases). Germline V gene lookup returns CDR1 DFQATT and CDR2 SNEGSKA (reference sequence). V lost 5 bases, J lost 2 bases, and 13 bases lay in between. CDR3 size: 14 residues.

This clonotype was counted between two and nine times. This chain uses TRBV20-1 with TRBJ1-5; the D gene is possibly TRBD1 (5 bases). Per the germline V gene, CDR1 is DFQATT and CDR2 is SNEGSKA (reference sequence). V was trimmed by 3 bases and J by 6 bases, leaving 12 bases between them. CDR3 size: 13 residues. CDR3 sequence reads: CSASEGFGQPQHF. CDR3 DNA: TGCAGTGCTAGTGAGGGGTTTGGTCAGCCCCAGCATTTT.

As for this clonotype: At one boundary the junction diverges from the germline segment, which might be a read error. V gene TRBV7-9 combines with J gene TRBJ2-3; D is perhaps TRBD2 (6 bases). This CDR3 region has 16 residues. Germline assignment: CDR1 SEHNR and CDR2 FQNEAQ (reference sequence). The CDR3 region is CANSSADRGSFTTQYF. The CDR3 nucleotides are TGTGCCAACAGCTCCGCGGACCGGGGGAGTTTTACGACGCAGTATTTT.

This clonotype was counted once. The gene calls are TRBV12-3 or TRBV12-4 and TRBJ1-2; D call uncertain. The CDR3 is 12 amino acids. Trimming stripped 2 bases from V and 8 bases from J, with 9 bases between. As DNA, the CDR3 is TGTGCCAGCAGTTTAAACCCTATGGGCTACACCTTC. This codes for CASSLNPMGYTF.

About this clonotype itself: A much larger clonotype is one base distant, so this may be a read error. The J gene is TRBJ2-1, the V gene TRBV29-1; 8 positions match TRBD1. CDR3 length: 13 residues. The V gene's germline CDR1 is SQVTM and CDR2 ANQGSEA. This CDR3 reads CSVDTGGYNKQFF. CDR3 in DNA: TGCAGCGTTGATACAGGGGGTTACAATAAGCAGTTCTTC.

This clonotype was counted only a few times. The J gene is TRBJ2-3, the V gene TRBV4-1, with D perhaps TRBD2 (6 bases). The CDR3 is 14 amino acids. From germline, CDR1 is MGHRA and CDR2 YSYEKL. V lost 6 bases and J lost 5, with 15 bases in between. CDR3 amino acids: CASSYRLVQDTQYF. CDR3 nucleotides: TGCGCCAGCAGTTATAGACTAGTGCAAGATACGCAGTATTTT.

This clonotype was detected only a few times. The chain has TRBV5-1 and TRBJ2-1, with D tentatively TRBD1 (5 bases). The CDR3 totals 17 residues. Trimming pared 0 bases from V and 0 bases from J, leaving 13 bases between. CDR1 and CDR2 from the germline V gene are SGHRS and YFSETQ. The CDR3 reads CASSLAQGRSSYNEQFF. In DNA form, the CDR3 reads TGCGCCAGCAGCTTGGCCCAGGGAAGGAGCTCCTACAATGAGCAGTTCTTC.

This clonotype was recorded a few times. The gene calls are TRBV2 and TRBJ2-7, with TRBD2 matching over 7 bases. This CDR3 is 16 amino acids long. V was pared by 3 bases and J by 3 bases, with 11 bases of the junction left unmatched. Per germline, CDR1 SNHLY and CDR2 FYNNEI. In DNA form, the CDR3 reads TGTGCCAGCAGTGAGCAAGAGGGACTACCAAGCTACGAGCAGTACTTC. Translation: CASSEQEGLPSYEQYF.